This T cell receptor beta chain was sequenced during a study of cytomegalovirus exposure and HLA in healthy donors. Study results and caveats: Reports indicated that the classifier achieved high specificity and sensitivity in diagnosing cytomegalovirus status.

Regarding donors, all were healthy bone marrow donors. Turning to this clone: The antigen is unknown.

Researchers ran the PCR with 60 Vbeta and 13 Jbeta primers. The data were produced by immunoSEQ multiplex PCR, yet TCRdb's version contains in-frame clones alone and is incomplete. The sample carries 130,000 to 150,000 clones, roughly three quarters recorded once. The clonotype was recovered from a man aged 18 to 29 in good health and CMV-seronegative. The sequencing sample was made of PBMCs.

CDR3 in amino acids: CASSVRGGDSPLHF. As DNA, the CDR3 is TGTGCCAGCAGTGTAAGGGGTGGGGATTCACCCCTCCACTTT. The rearrangement uses TRBV2 and TRBJ1-6; tentative D call: TRBD1 (5 bases). The germline gives CDR1 SNHLY, CDR2 FYNNEI. V was clipped by 4 bases and J by 8 bases, with 12 bases between them. This CDR3 spans 14 amino acids. The full variable domain, its missing parts supplied by reference TRBV2 and TRBJ1-6, is EPEVTQTPSHQVTQMGQEVILRCVPISNHLYFYWYRQILGQKVEFLVSFYNNEISEKSEIFDDQFSVERPDGSNFTLKIRSTKLEDSAMYFCASSVRGGDSPLHFGNGTRLTVT.